This passage covers 22 T cell receptor beta chains from one sample sequenced in a study of beta chain features in type 1 diabetes. The investigators reverse transcribed all of the isolated RNA, so they sequenced expressed TCRB transcripts. Method: immunoSEQ multiplex PCR; TCRdb's copy keeps in-frame clones and lacks some. The sample carries 300,000 to 450,000 clones, about 12% recorded once. Specimen: naive CD4+ T cells from blood. The receptor source for this set is a man aged 18 to 30 in good health.

This clone has just a few counts. This chain joins TRBV5-1 and TRBJ2-1; D is unclear. V was shortened by 4 bases and J by 3 bases, with 17 bases between the two germline ends. This CDR3 spans 16 amino acids. From germline, CDR1 is SGHRS and CDR2 YFSETQ. The CDR3 region is CASSSLGANVYNEQFF. In DNA, the CDR3 is TGCGCCAGCAGCAGCCTAGGCGCGAACGTCTACAATGAGCAGTTCTTC.

This chain connects TRBV7-2 to TRBJ2-3; 13 bases match TRBD2. V lost 4 bases to trimming and J lost 4 bases; unmatched junction nucleotides: 5. The CDR3 contains 16 residues. CDR1 and CDR2 (germline): SGHTA, FQGNSA. The CDR3 protein is CASSSRTSGRADTQYF. In DNA, the CDR3 is TGTGCCAGCAGCTCCCGCACTAGCGGGAGGGCAGATACGCAGTATTTT.

This clone was seen a few times. This chain uses TRBV5-4 with TRBJ2-2; tentatively, D is TRBD2 (5 bases). Germline CDR1 and CDR2: SGHNT and YYREEE (reference sequence). The CDR3 totals 15 residues. The V end was cut by 2 bases, the J end by 8 bases, with 16 bases between. This CDR3 is CASSLLDRRTGELFF. The DNA of the CDR3 is TGTGCCAGCAGCTTACTAGATAGAAGGACGGGGGAGCTGTTTTTT.

Only a few counts were recorded for this clone. This chain connects TRBV9 to TRBJ1-4; D unclear. Deletions cut 7 bases from V and 3 bases from J, with 16 bases between. The CDR3 length is 15 residues. In germline, CDR1 is SGDLS, CDR2 YYNGEE. CDR3 in amino acids: CASGLGLRANEKLFF. DNA for the CDR3: TGTGCCAGCGGGTTAGGACTTCGGGCTAATGAAAAACTGTTTTTT.

This clone has a handful of counts. The V and J genes are TRBV4-2 and TRBJ2-3, with 7 bases identical to TRBD2. Trimming removed 4 bases from V and 4 bases from J; junction bases left unmatched: 11. Germline CDR1 LGHNA, CDR2 YNFKEQ. CDR3 length equals 16 residues. The CDR3 sequence is CASSLRLASSPDTQYF. Here the CDR3 DNA reads TGTGCCAGCAGCCTACGACTAGCTAGTAGCCCAGATACGCAGTATTTT.

The V call is TRBV5-4, the J call TRBJ2-3, with D perhaps matching TRBD2 (7 bases). Germline V lookup: CDR1 SGHNT, CDR2 YYREEE (reference sequence). V lost 1 base, J lost 1 base, and 13 bases lay in between. The CDR3 runs 16 residues. The CDR3: CASSLSRGAGTDTQYF. CDR3 sequence (DNA): TGTGCCAGCAGCTTGAGCCGGGGGGCGGGCACAGATACGCAGTATTTT. Combining the CDR3 with reference TRBV5-4 and TRBJ2-3 gives the whole variable domain ETGVTQSPTHLIKTRGQQVTLRCSSQSGHNTVSWYQQALGQGPQFIFQYYREEENGRGNFPPRFSGLQFPNYSSELNVNALELDDSALYLCASSLSRGAGTDTQYFGPGTRLTVL.

This clone was counted a few times. The chain employs TRBV15 and TRBJ1-2; D perhaps matches TRBD1 (5 bases). The CDR3 covers 14 residues. The V end lost 4 bases, the J end lost 3 bases, and 12 bases lay between the germline ends. CDR1 is LNHNV, CDR2 YYDKDF, per germline (reference sequence). This CDR3 reads CATSTPPGDYGYTF. DNA for the CDR3: TGTGCCACCAGCACCCCGCCGGGGGACTATGGCTACACCTTC.

V usage is TRBV28 and J usage is TRBJ2-2, with 11 bases fitting TRBD2. Germline V gene lookup returns CDR1 MDHEN and CDR2 SYDVKM. V lost 2 bases and J lost 3; bases outside the gene matches: 2. The CDR3 length is 16 residues. CDR3 loop: CASSLLAGGHTGELFF. The CDR3 DNA sequence: TGTGCCAGCAGTTTACTAGCGGGGGGACACACCGGGGAGCTGTTTTTT.

The CDR3 spells CASSEVPTGEQFF. In DNA, the CDR3 is TGTGCCAGCAGTGAGGTCCCAACCGGGGAGCAGTTCTTC. The chain joins TRBV2 to TRBJ2-1, with unresolved D. V lost 3 bases and J lost 10, with 13 bases in between. Germline CDR1 SNHLY, CDR2 FYNNEI. The CDR3 runs 13 residues.

The table lists this clone with a few counts. The rearrangement links TRBV7-9 to TRBJ1-2, with D possibly matching TRBD1 (6 bases). V was pared by 5 bases and J by 4 bases, with 17 bases between. CDR3 length equals 15 residues. The V gene's germline CDR1 is SEHNR and CDR2 FQNEAQ (reference sequence). Here the CDR3 DNA reads TGTGCCAGCAGCGCGACTAACAGGGTGGGCTATGGCTACACCTTC. Translating it yields CASSATNRVGYGYTF.

Only a few counts were recorded for this clone. V and J are TRBV5-1 and TRBJ2-6, with D perhaps matching TRBD1 (5 bases). Germline V lookup: CDR1 SGHRS, CDR2 YFSETQ. This CDR3 has 16 residues. V was trimmed by 2 bases and J by 3 bases, leaving 12 bases between them. The DNA for the CDR3 is TGCGCCAGCAGCTTAGAAGGGGCAATTGGGGCCAACGTCCTGACTTTC. It translates to CASSLEGAIGANVLTF.

The rearrangement joins TRBV9 to TRBJ1-4; no clear D. Trimming pared 0 bases from V and 12 bases from J, leaving 12 bases between. The CDR3 is 13 amino acids. The V gene's germline CDR1 is SGDLS and CDR2 YYNGEE. DNA for the CDR3: TGTGCCAGCAGCGTAGCTATCGGGGATCAACTGTTTTTT. It encodes CASSVAIGDQLFF.

The chain links TRBV29-1 to TRBJ2-5; 8 bases match TRBD1. V lost 7 bases and J lost 10; bases outside the gene matches: 14. Germline CDR1 reads SQVTM; CDR2 reads ANQGSEA. The CDR3 consists of 13 residues. Written as DNA, the CDR3 is TGCAGCGGGGGGACAGGCTCCAGGGGAGACCAGTACTTC. Amino acid sequence: CSGGTGSRGDQYF.

The table lists this clone with a few counts. DNA of the CDR3: TGTGCCAGCAGTTTTGGATTTGGAGGGGGCGGGACCGGGGAGCTGTTTTTT. This translates into CASSFGFGGGGTGELFF. J is TRBJ2-2 and V is TRBV28, with D possibly being TRBD1 (7 bases). The CDR3 length is 17 residues. Germline V gives CDR1 MDHEN, CDR2 SYDVKM. Trimming took off 3 bases at V and 5 bases at J, with 19 bases between the two ends.

This clone was picked up a small number of times. V usage is TRBV5-4 and J usage is TRBJ1-1, with TRBD1 matching over 8 bases. This CDR3 has 14 residues. CDR1 is SGHNT, CDR2 YYREEE, per germline (reference sequence). V lost 7 bases and J lost 1; bases outside the gene matches: 6. CDR3 bases: TGTGCCAGCCTCCCGACAGGGGAGAACACTGAAGCTTTCTTT. As protein: CASLPTGENTEAFF.

The V and J genes are TRBV10-3 and TRBJ1-1; D is undetermined. The CDR3 has 15 residues. Germline-derived CDR1 and CDR2 are ENHRY and SYGVKD. With 4 bases removed from V and 4 bases from J, the gap between germline ends came to 16 bases. The DNA of the CDR3 is TGTGCCATCAGTGGCCCGGGCGGGAATCTCACTGAAGCTTTCTTT. Translation gives CAISGPGGNLTEAFF.

The chain couples TRBV30 to TRBJ1-3; D is unclear. Germline CDR1 is GTSNPN and CDR2 is SVGIG (reference sequence). The length of the CDR3 is 11 residues. Between the trimmed V and J ends, which lost 4 bases and 4 bases, there was a span of 5 bases. The DNA for the CDR3 is TGTGCCTGGATAGAGGGAAACACCATATATTTT. This gives the protein CAWIEGNTIYF.

This clone was observed a handful of times. Other DNA variants within this sample encode the same CDR3. The V and J genes are TRBV7-9 and TRBJ2-1, with D unresolved. The CDR3 has 13 residues. Germline CDR1 and CDR2: SEHNR and FQNEAQ (reference sequence). V was cut by 1 base and J by 4 bases, with 5 bases left in between. CDR3 protein: CASSLGLYNEQFF. CDR3 DNA sequence: TGTGCCAGCAGCTTAGGACTTTACAATGAGCAGTTCTTC.

The CDR3 sequence: CASSRDRKPRGGYTF. As DNA, the CDR3 is TGTGCCAGCAGCCGGGACAGGAAACCCCGGGGTGGCTACACCTTC. J is TRBJ1-2 and V is TRBV9; TRBD1 agrees at 8 bases. Trimming removed 4 bases from V and 7 bases from J; junction bases left unmatched: 12. Germline V gives CDR1 SGDLS, CDR2 YYNGEE. The length of the CDR3 is 15 residues.

This clone was observed a handful of times. V usage is TRBV30 and J usage is TRBJ2-4; 15 nucleotides match TRBD2. The CDR3 length is 17 residues. Per germline, CDR1 GTSNPN and CDR2 SVGIG (reference sequence). V gave up 3 bases and J gave up 0 bases; unmatched junction bases: 3. In DNA form, the CDR3 reads TGTGCCTGGAGGGGACTAGCGGGGGGATTAGCCAAAAACATTCAGTACTTC. As protein: CAWRGLAGGLAKNIQYF.

The rearrangement uses TRBV4-2 and TRBJ1-2; D call uncertain. The CDR3 spans 15 residues. V lost 1 base to trimming and J lost 0 bases, with 9 bases between them. Germline V gene lookup returns CDR1 LGHNA and CDR2 YNFKEQ. The CDR3 spells CASSQVLTANYGYTF. In nucleotides, the CDR3 is TGTGCCAGCAGCCAAGTGCTCACAGCTAACTATGGCTACACCTTC.

The chain carries TRBV6-1 and TRBJ2-2; 7 bases fit TRBD1. CDR1 MNHNS and CDR2 SASEGT come from the germline V gene. The CDR3 loop spans 14 amino acids. With 4 bases clipped from V and 3 bases from J, the junction kept 2 bases outside the gene matches. The CDR3 coding sequence is TGTGCCAGCAGTGCCGGGACAGACACCGGGGAGCTGTTTTTT. Translation gives CASSAGTDTGELFF.